Below are 9 T cell receptor beta chains sequenced from a single sample in a study of shared clonotypes between healthy human individuals. Assay: immunoSEQ multiplex PCR; the TCRdb copy retains only in-frame clones and omits some. The data hold approximately 2.3 million clones, with over 85% observed a single time. Sequenced input: naive CD4+ T cells from PBMCs. Documented subset: CD45RA+ positively selected. The receptors originated from a man aged 18 to 30 in good health. Some clones in this sample may be carry-over from other donors' samples.

This clone was counted once. The rearrangement joins TRBV7-9 to TRBJ1-2; 8 bases line up with TRBD1. This CDR3 has 16 amino acids. Per the germline V gene, CDR1 is SEHNR and CDR2 is FQNEAQ (reference sequence). The V segment lost 1 base and the J segment 0 bases; nucleotides outside the gene matches: 4. The CDR3 spells CASSLGDRKPNYGYTF. In nucleotides, the CDR3 is TGTGCCAGCAGCTTAGGGGACAGGAAGCCTAACTATGGCTACACCTTC.

V gene TRBV11-3 combines with J gene TRBJ2-1, with D tentatively TRBD2 (7 bases). Germline V CDR1 and CDR2: SGHNT, YENEEA. Trimming pared 5 bases from V and 12 bases from J, leaving 20 bases between. The CDR3 has 14 amino acids. The CDR3 spells CASSRLGGAARQFF. In DNA form, the CDR3 reads TGTGCCAGCAGCCGACTTGGGGGGGCAGCGCGGCAGTTCTTC.

This chain connects TRBV6-5 to TRBJ1-4; D perhaps matches TRBD1 (5 bases). The CDR3 loop spans 15 amino acids. Germline lookup yields CDR1 MNHEY and CDR2 SVGAGI. V lost 3 bases and J 7 bases, leaving 15 bases between the germline ends. In DNA, the CDR3 is TGTGCCAGCAGTTATCAAGGTGGGGGAGGTGAAAAACTGTTTTTT. Translating it yields CASSYQGGGGEKLFF.

The rearrangement uses TRBV5-1 and TRBJ2-2; D is unclear. The V gene lost 0 bases and the J gene lost 7 bases, with 10 bases spanning the gap. CDR1 is SGHRS and CDR2 is YFSETQ in the germline V gene. The CDR3 has 14 residues. The CDR3 DNA sequence: TGCGCCAGCAGCTTGGTAAAGGGTTTCGGGGAGCTGTTTTTT. Translation gives CASSLVKGFGELFF.

To note about this clone: Other DNA sequences in the same sample also yield this CDR3. V usage is TRBV2 and J usage is TRBJ2-7; the D gene is possibly TRBD2 (5 bases). CDR1 is SNHLY and CDR2 is FYNNEI in the germline V gene. The V end was cut by 2 bases, the J end by 3 bases, with 5 bases between. There are 12 residues in the CDR3. The CDR3 bases are TGTGCCAGCAGTGAACGGGACTACGAGCAGTACTTC. Its translation: CASSERDYEQYF.

This clone was found once. The chain uses TRBV25-1 and TRBJ2-1; D may correspond to TRBD1 or TRBD2 (5 bases each). V dropped 6 bases and J dropped 10 bases, with 22 bases sitting between them. Germline CDR1 reads MGHDK; CDR2 reads SYGVNS. The CDR3 length is 15 residues. This CDR3 is CASREETGGRKEQFF. The CDR3, as DNA: TGTGCCAGCAGGGAGGAAACAGGCGGGCGAAAGGAGCAGTTCTTC.

The chain carries TRBV19 and TRBJ2-3, with 11 positions matching TRBD2. Germline V gene lookup returns CDR1 LNHDA and CDR2 SQIVND (reference sequence). With 6 bases clipped from V and 4 bases from J, the junction kept 9 bases outside the gene matches. The CDR3 has 16 residues. CDR3 sequence (DNA): TGTGCCAGTAGACCACTAGCGGGAGTTCAGCCAGATACGCAGTATTTT. This sequence encodes CASRPLAGVQPDTQYF.

This clone came up once. The chain has TRBV5-1 and TRBJ2-3, with D uncertain. The V end lost 0 bases, the J end lost 2 bases, and 16 bases lay between the germline ends. The germline CDR1 and CDR2 sequences are SGHRS and YFSETQ. The CDR3 is 17 residues long. This chain's CDR3 is CASSLVGLSGLTDTQYF. The CDR3 nucleotides read TGCGCCAGCAGCTTGGTGGGTCTATCAGGTCTCACAGATACGCAGTATTTT. The full variable domain, in which reference TRBV5-1 and TRBJ2-3 provide the parts outside the CDR3, is KAGVTQTPRYLIKTRGQQVTLSCSPISGHRSVSWYQQTPGQGLQFLFEYFSETQRNKGNFPGRFSGRQFSNSRSEMNVSTLELGDSALYLCASSLVGLSGLTDTQYFGPGTRLTVL.

V gene TRBV27 combines with J gene TRBJ1-5; D not resolved. The CDR3 has 14 amino acids. Germline-derived CDR1 and CDR2 are MNHEY and SMNVEV (reference sequence). Trimming took 5 bases from V and 2 from J, leaving 10 bases between them. The CDR3 bases are TGTGCCAGCAGTAAGACAAAGGGCAATCAGCCCCAGCATTTT. This codes for CASSKTKGNQPQHF.